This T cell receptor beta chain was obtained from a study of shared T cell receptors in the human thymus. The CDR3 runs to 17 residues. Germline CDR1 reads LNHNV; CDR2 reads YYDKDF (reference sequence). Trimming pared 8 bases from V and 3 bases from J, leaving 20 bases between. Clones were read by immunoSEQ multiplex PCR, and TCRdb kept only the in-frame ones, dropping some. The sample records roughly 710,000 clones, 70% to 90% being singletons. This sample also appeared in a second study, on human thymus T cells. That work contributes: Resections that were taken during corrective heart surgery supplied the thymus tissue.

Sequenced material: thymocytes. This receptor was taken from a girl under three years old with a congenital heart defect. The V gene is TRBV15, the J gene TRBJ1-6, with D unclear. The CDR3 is CATREVRIRGYNSPLHF. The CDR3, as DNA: TGTGCCACCCGGGAGGTCAGAATTCGGGGCTATAATTCACCCCTCCACTTT.